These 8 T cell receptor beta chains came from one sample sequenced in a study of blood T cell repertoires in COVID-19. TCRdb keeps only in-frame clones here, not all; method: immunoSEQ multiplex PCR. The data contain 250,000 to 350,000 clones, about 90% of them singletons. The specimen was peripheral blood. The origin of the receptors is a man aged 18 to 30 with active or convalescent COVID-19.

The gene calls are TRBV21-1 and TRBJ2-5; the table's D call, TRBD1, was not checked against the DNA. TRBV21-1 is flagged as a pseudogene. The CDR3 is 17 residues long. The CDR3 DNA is TGTGCCAGCAGGAAGACAGGGCCTGGGTTACTCGAAGAGACCCAGTACTTC. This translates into CASRKTGPGLLEETQYF.

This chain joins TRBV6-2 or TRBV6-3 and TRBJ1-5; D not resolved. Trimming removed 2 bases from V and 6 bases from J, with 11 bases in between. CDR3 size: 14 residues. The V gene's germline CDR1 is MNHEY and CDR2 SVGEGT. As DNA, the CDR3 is TGTGCCAGCAGTTACGTATCCGGTAGTCAGCCCCAGCATTTT. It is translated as CASSYVSGSQPQHF.

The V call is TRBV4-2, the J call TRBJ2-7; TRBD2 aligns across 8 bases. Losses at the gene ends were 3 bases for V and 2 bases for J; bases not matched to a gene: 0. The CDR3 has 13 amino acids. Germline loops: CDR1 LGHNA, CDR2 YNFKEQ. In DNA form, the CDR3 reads TGTGCCAGCAGCCAGGGACTAGCCTACGAGCAGTACTTC. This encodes CASSQGLAYEQYF.

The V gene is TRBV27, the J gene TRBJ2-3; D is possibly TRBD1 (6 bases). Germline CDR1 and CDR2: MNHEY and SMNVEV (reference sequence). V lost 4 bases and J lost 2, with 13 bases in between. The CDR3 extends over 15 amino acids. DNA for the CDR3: TGTGCCAGCAGTTCACGGACAGTTTCCACAGATACGCAGTATTTT. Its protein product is CASSSRTVSTDTQYF.

CDR3 sequence: CASSLFTSGSLNEQFF. The CDR3 bases are TGTGCCAGCAGCTTATTCACTAGCGGGAGTCTTAATGAGCAGTTCTTC. The chain links TRBV7-9 to TRBJ2-1; 11 nucleotides align to TRBD2. Germline CDR1 is SEHNR and CDR2 is FQNEAQ (reference sequence). This CDR3 contains 16 residues. Germline trimming cut 2 bases from V and 7 bases from J; bases unmatched to any gene: 7.

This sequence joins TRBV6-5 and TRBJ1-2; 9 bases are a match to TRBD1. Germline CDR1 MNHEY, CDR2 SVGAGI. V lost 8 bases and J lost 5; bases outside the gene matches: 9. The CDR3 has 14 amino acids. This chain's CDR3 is CASSLGQGSYGYTF. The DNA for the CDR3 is TGTGCCAGCTCACTGGGACAGGGTAGTTATGGCTACACCTTC.

CDR3 sequence (DNA): TGTGCCAGCAGCCTCTTGCAGCGGGGGGGCCTTGAGACCCAGTACTTC. As protein: CASSLLQRGGLETQYF. The chain couples TRBV3-1 (or the pseudogene TRBV3-2) to TRBJ2-5, with 10 bases matching TRBD2. Germline lookup yields CDR1 LGHDT and CDR2 YNNKEL (reference sequence). The V gene end was trimmed by 4 bases and the J gene end by 5 bases; junction bases not matched to a gene: 10. The CDR3 spans 16 residues.

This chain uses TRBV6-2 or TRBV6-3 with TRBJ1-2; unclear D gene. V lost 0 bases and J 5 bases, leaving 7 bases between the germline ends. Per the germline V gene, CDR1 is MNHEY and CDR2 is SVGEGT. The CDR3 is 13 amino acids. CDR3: CASSYSSTYGYTF. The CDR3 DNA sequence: TGTGCCAGCAGTTACTCGAGTACTTATGGCTACACCTTC.